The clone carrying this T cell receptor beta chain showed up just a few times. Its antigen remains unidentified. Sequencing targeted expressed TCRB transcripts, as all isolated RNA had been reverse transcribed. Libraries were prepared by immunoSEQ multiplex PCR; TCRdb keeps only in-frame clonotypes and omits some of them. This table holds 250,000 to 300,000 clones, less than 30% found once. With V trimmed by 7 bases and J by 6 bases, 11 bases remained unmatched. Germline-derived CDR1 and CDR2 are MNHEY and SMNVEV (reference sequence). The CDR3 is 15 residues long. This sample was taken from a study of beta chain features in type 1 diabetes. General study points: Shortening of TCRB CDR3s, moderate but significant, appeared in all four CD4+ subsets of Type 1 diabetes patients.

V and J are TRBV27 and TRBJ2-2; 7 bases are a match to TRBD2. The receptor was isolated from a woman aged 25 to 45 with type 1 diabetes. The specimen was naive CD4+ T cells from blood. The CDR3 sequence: CASNPGGPGAGELFF. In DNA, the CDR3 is TGTGCCAGCAACCCGGGAGGCCCCGGGGCCGGGGAGCTGTTTTTT.